Following are 23 T cell receptor beta chains from one sample sequenced in a study of blood T cells in healthy people across ages (dated by TCRdb to between 2015 and 2016). Library method: 5' RACE. Sequencing took place on an Illumina HiSeq 2500. A second 7 to 11 cycle PCR used a sample-barcoded 5' primer and a J-beta primer mix. The public sequencing data were trimmed at Q25 with fastp and processed into clonotypes with MiXCR by TCRdb, which kept only in-frame beta chains. Merged by CDR3 protein, the rows form single entries marked with the most common genes and DNA. Counted in this sample were hundreds of thousands of distinct CDR3 sequences; 56% of them appeared once. In total, the top ten clones hold more than 25% of the sample. Sequenced: blood. Receptors were obtained from a man aged 40-49 years in good health.

This chain links TRBV29-1 with TRBJ2-5; perhaps TRBD1 as D (6 bases). Germline lookup yields CDR1 SQVTM and CDR2 ANQGSEA. V was trimmed by 7 bases and J by 0 bases, leaving 12 bases between them. This CDR3 comprises 13 residues. The DNA for the CDR3 is TGCAGCGCGACGGACAGCAACCAAGAGACCCAGTACTTC. It specifies CSATDSNQETQYF.

The V and J genes are TRBV5-1 and TRBJ1-4; 9 bases map to TRBD1. CDR3 length: 15 amino acids. V trimming: 2 bases; J trimming: 6 bases; junction bases outside the gene matches: 5. Germline CDR1 reads SGHRS; CDR2 reads YFSETQ. In nucleotides, the CDR3 is TGCGCCAGCAGCTTTGGACAGGGGAAGGATGAAAAACTGTTTTTT. Encoded protein: CASSFGQGKDEKLFF.

This clonotype was detected only once. The chain employs TRBV7-2 and TRBJ2-3, with unresolved D. The germline V and J ends were trimmed by 0 bases and 1 base, with 8 bases remaining between them. The CDR3 sequence is 15 residues long. Germline V lookup: CDR1 SGHTA, CDR2 FQGNSA. The chain's CDR3 is CASSLAARGTDTQYF. The CDR3 region has the DNA TGTGCCAGCAGCTTAGCGGCGCGTGGCACAGATACGCAGTATTTT.

The chain combines TRBV24-1 with TRBJ2-3; D possibly corresponds to TRBD2 (6 bases). V lost 7 bases to trimming and J lost 2 bases, with 24 bases between them. CDR3 length equals 18 residues. Germline V gives CDR1 KGHDR, CDR2 SFDVKD. CDR3 bases: TGTGCCACCAGCCCCCCCGGAGGGCCACTCCGGACCACAGATACGCAGTATTTT. Translation: CATSPPGGPLRTTDTQYF.

The rearrangement joins TRBV3-1 to TRBJ2-7; D possibly corresponds to TRBD2 (6 bases). Germline V gene lookup returns CDR1 LGHDT and CDR2 YNNKEL (reference sequence). This CDR3 spans 15 amino acids. The V end was cut by 4 bases, the J end by 6 bases, with 19 bases between. DNA of the CDR3: TGTGCCAGCAGCCCGGGGGTAATGGGCCTTTCCGAGCAGTACTTC. Protein sequence: CASSPGVMGLSEQYF.

The chain combines TRBV25-1 with TRBJ2-2, with 7 bases that match TRBD1. V lost 6 bases and J lost 3; bases outside the gene matches: 4. This CDR3 has 14 amino acids. CDR1 MGHDK and CDR2 SYGVNS come from the germline V gene. CDR3 in amino acids: CASSKTGYTGELFF. The CDR3 DNA is TGTGCCAGCAGCAAGACAGGGTACACCGGGGAGCTGTTTTTT.

There are a few counts of this clonotype. This chain connects TRBV2 to TRBJ2-7, with D possibly TRBD1 on 5 matching bases. The J call may be incorrect, as the DNA end agrees better with TRBJ2-5. Germline CDR1 reads SNHLY; CDR2 reads FYNNEI. The CDR3 has 12 residues. The CDR3 nucleotides are TGTGCCAGTCGCTCAGGGATGGAGACCCAGTACTTC. This gives the protein CASRSGMETQYF.

CDR3 amino acids: CSAQREKYNEQFF. CDR3 bases: TGCAGCGCCCAGCGGGAGAAGTACAATGAGCAGTTCTTC. The V gene is TRBV29-1, the J gene TRBJ2-1; TRBD2 matches 8 bases. The CDR3 runs to 13 residues. The junction had 6 bases not matched to a gene; V was cut back by 7 bases and J by 4 bases. The germline CDR1 and CDR2 sequences are SQVTM and ANQGSEA.

The V gene is TRBV28, the J gene TRBJ1-1, with D perhaps matching TRBD1 (5 bases). This CDR3 comprises 15 residues. The germline V and J ends were trimmed by 6 bases and 0 bases, with 14 bases remaining between them. Germline assignment: CDR1 MDHEN and CDR2 SYDVKM. The CDR3 loop reads CASSRGGNMNTEAFF. In nucleotides, the CDR3 is TGTGCCAGCAGCCGCGGGGGAAACATGAACACTGAAGCTTTCTTT.

The chain couples TRBV13 to TRBJ2-4, with D perhaps TRBD1 (5 bases). The ends were cut back, 1 base at V and 0 bases at J, with 13 bases in the middle. Germline CDR1 is PRHDT and CDR2 is FYEKMQ (reference sequence). The CDR3 has 17 amino acids. The CDR3 loop is CASSLAFRDLAKNIQYF. Here the CDR3 DNA reads TGTGCCAGCAGCTTAGCCTTCAGGGATCTAGCCAAAAACATTCAGTACTTC.

V is TRBV20-1 and J is TRBJ2-6; no definite D call. The CDR3 totals 16 residues. The germline gives CDR1 DFQATT, CDR2 SNEGSKA (reference sequence). Trimming removed 3 bases from V and 4 bases from J, with 16 bases in between. This chain's CDR3 is CSASPGWSLGANVLTF. The CDR3 DNA is TGCAGTGCTAGCCCAGGATGGTCCTTGGGGGCCAACGTCCTGACTTTC.

This chain uses TRBV29-1 with TRBJ2-7; TRBD1 matches at 7 bases. Germline V gives CDR1 SQVTM, CDR2 ANQGSEA. The CDR3 runs to 11 residues. V shed 7 bases, J shed 3 bases, and the junction held 3 bases outside the gene matches. The CDR3 loop is CSGGDSYEQYF. CDR3 sequence (DNA): TGCAGCGGAGGGGACAGCTACGAGCAGTACTTC.

The chain carries TRBV6-5 and TRBJ2-1, with D unclear. In germline, CDR1 is MNHEY, CDR2 SVGAGI. The ends were cut back, 0 bases at V and 8 bases at J, with 2 bases in the middle. The CDR3 is made up of 11 amino acids. This chain's CDR3 is CASSYSDEQFF. CDR3 sequence (DNA): TGTGCCAGCAGTTACTCGGATGAGCAGTTCTTC.

This clonotype was counted once. CDR3 amino acids: CASSLVVGTTGANVLTF. In DNA form, the CDR3 reads TGTGCCAGCAGCTTAGTGGTTGGGACCACTGGGGCCAACGTCCTGACTTTC. V is TRBV7-2 and J is TRBJ2-6, with D perhaps given as TRBD1 or TRBD2 (5 bases each). CDR1 is SGHTA and CDR2 is FQGNSA in the germline V gene. This CDR3 has 17 residues. V was cut by 1 base and J by 2 bases, with 12 bases left in between.

The chain links TRBV20-1 to TRBJ1-1; TRBD1 is a possible D gene (6 bases). The CDR3 sequence is 13 residues long. The germline V gene has CDR1 DFQATT and CDR2 SNEGSKA (reference sequence). Deletions cut 7 bases from V and 6 bases from J, with 18 bases between. The CDR3 loop is CSVALTGRAEAFF. CDR3 in DNA: TGCAGTGTAGCCTTGACAGGCAGGGCTGAAGCTTTCTTT.

The chain uses TRBV24-1 and TRBJ2-1; the D gene is possibly TRBD2 (5 bases). The CDR3 is 16 residues long. Trimming pared 3 bases from V and 4 bases from J, leaving 15 bases between. Germline CDR1 reads KGHDR; CDR2 reads SFDVKD. The CDR3 bases are TGTGCCACCAGTGATACCGGGGTGATGGGATACAATGAGCAGTTCTTC. It yields the protein CATSDTGVMGYNEQFF.

The CDR3 sequence: CASSFPKREGQYGYTF. The CDR3 DNA reads as TGTGCCAGCAGTTTTCCTAAGCGGGAAGGGCAGTACGGCTACACCTTC. The chain recombines TRBV28 with TRBJ1-2, with D unresolved. This CDR3 region has 16 residues. Trimming pared 3 bases from V and 8 bases from J, leaving 22 bases between. Germline-derived CDR1 and CDR2 are MDHEN and SYDVKM.

This clonotype has just one count. This sequence joins TRBV10-3 and TRBJ2-7; 14 bases align to TRBD2. Per the germline V gene, CDR1 is ENHRY and CDR2 is SYGVKD. The trim removed 10 bases at V and 1 base at J, leaving 12 bases unmatched. The CDR3 extends over 17 amino acids. The DNA of the CDR3 is TGTGCCACCTCGACTAGCGGGAGGGCCAATCAGTCCTACGAGCAGTACTTC. It encodes CATSTSGRANQSYEQYF.

This clonotype was found a few times. The chain uses TRBV29-1 and TRBJ2-1; 7 bases line up with TRBD2. Germline V gives CDR1 SQVTM, CDR2 ANQGSEA. V gave up 3 bases and J gave up 3 bases; unmatched junction bases: 5. The CDR3 is 14 residues long. In DNA, the CDR3 is TGCAGCGTTGAGCGAGGGACTATCTACAATGAGCAGTTCTTC. Its protein product is CSVERGTIYNEQFF.

The chain carries TRBV20-1 and TRBJ1-4; D gene ambiguous. Germline V lookup: CDR1 DFQATT, CDR2 SNEGSKA (reference sequence). This CDR3 contains 13 residues. The V end was cut by 0 bases, the J end by 7 bases, with 9 bases between. CDR3 region: CSARDRFGEKLFF. CDR3 DNA sequence: TGCAGTGCTAGAGATCGTTTTGGTGAAAAACTGTTTTTT.

The rearrangement uses TRBV6-5 and TRBJ2-1; 12 positions match TRBD2. The J call may not be correct, given that the DNA end is closer to TRBJ2-7. Per the germline V gene, CDR1 is MNHEY and CDR2 is SVGAGI. This CDR3 contains 16 residues. CDR3 residues: CASQTSGRRGYNEQYF. In DNA form, the CDR3 reads TGTGCCAGCCAGACTAGCGGGAGACGGGGCTACAATGAGCAGTACTTC.

This clonotype was found a few times. The chain joins TRBV5-1 to TRBJ2-1; D is perhaps TRBD1 or TRBD2 (5 bases each). CDR1 and CDR2 from the germline V gene are SGHRS and YFSETQ. V was trimmed by 0 bases and J by 0 bases, leaving 13 bases between them. There are 17 residues in the CDR3. The CDR3 DNA is TGCGCCAGCAGCTTGGAACCCTCAGGGAGCTCCTACAATGAGCAGTTCTTC. Its translation is CASSLEPSGSSYNEQFF. Full variable domain (missing parts from reference TRBV5-1 and TRBJ2-1): KAGVTQTPRYLIKTRGQQVTLSCSPISGHRSVSWYQQTPGQGLQFLFEYFSETQRNKGNFPGRFSGRQFSNSRSEMNVSTLELGDSALYLCASSLEPSGSSYNEQFFGPGTRLTVL.

This clonotype has a single count. The rearrangement joins TRBV6-1 to TRBJ2-1; D not resolved. The germline V and J ends were trimmed by 3 bases and 1 base, with 7 bases remaining between them. The V gene's germline CDR1 is MNHNS and CDR2 SASEGT. This CDR3 spans 14 amino acids. The CDR3 is CASSDSSSYNEQFF. CDR3 bases: TGTGCCAGCAGTGATAGCAGTTCCTACAATGAGCAGTTCTTC.